This T cell receptor beta chain was captured in a study of blood T cell repertoires in COVID-19. The CDR3 has 12 residues. V was clipped by 3 bases and J by 2 bases, with 5 bases between them. CDR1 is SGDLS, CDR2 YYNGEE, per germline. Profiling relied on immunoSEQ multiplex PCR, and the TCRdb table lists in-frame clones only, not all of them. Of 250,000 or so clones listed, 86% are singletons. The chain joins TRBV9 to TRBJ2-5, with D uncertain. The clonotype comes from a man aged 25-45 years with active or convalescent COVID-19. Sequences were obtained from peripheral blood. The CDR3 loop is CASSASQETQYF. CDR3 nucleotide sequence: TGTGCCAGCAGCGCCTCTCAAGAGACCCAGTACTTC.